This T cell receptor beta chain is drawn from a study of T cells in Graves' hyperthyroidism and ophthalmopathy. Newly diagnosed hyperthyroidism patients aged 18 to 65 years had disease lasting under 2 months. Trimming left V 6 bases short and J 0 bases short, with 9 bases between. This CDR3 contains 14 residues. This clonotype was observed many times. RNA transcripts provided the source from which TCR beta CDR3 regions were amplified. Researchers ran a first-round RT-PCR on the TCR CDR3 using the HTBI primer set. TCRdb used MiXCR to reprocess the multiplex PCR reads, holding one entry per CDR3 protein. This table has about 740,000 distinct CDR3 sequences, around 15% appearing once.

The TCR was taken from a woman aged 18-29 years with Graves' hyperthyroidism. This chain links TRBV12-3 or TRBV12-4 with TRBJ2-4, with a weak D call TRBD2 (6 bases). Material: blood. CDR3 amino acids: CASRLGGAKNIQYF. CDR3 sequence (DNA): TGTGCCAGCAGACTGGGGGGAGCCAAAAACATTCAGTACTTC.